Shown below are 8 T cell receptor beta chains from a single sample sequenced in a study of T-cell reconstitution after alpha-beta-depleted transplantation in children. Unique molecular identifiers were built into the TCRbeta library. TCRdb re-analysed the PCR reads in MiXCR, keeping a single row per CDR3 protein. This table holds about 980,000 distinct CDR3 sequences, about 30% found once. Sequenced material: PBMCs, mostly from graft donor cells, taken 360 days after TCRalphabeta/CD19-depleted stem cell transplant. Every receptor here comes from a boy in the first two years of life who had a stem cell transplant for SCID, so the T cells may come from the graft donor.

This chain links TRBV24-1 with TRBJ2-1, with 8 bases identical to TRBD2. Germline trimming cut 0 bases from V and 5 bases from J; bases unmatched to any gene: 2. Germline lookup yields CDR1 KGHDR and CDR2 SFDVKD. CDR3 length equals 15 residues. Here the CDR3 DNA reads TGTGCCACCAGTGATTTGACGGGGGGGGACAATGAGCAGTTCTTC. Translated, it gives CATSDLTGGDNEQFF.

The chain combines TRBV29-1 with TRBJ2-3; 11 bases line up with TRBD2. The length of the CDR3 is 14 residues. V lost 6 bases, J lost 6 bases, and 8 bases stayed unmatched. Germline V gene lookup returns CDR1 SQVTM and CDR2 ANQGSEA. This chain's CDR3 is CSVVTSGAGDTQYF. CDR3 bases: TGCAGCGTCGTGACTAGCGGGGCGGGGGATACGCAGTATTTT.

This clonotype turned up a few times. This chain connects TRBV10-1 to TRBJ2-3; 7 bases are a match to TRBD2. V lost 6 bases to trimming and J lost 5 bases; unmatched junction nucleotides: 8. Per the germline V gene, CDR1 is WNHNN and CDR2 is SYGVQD (reference sequence). The CDR3 runs 14 residues. CDR3 DNA sequence: TGCGCCAGCAGCAGCGGGGAAGTCGGAGATACGCAGTATTTT. Its protein product is CASSSGEVGDTQYF.

This clonotype was seen a single time. The rearrangement joins TRBV4-1 to TRBJ2-7, with D possibly matching TRBD2 (6 bases). The CDR3 extends over 13 amino acids. Germline V gives CDR1 MGHRA, CDR2 YSYEKL. V lost 3 bases to trimming and J lost 6 bases, with 12 bases between them. The CDR3 DNA is TGCGCCAGCAGCCAGGCACTAGCTTCCGAGCAGTACTTC. It encodes CASSQALASEQYF.

The V and J genes are TRBV4-2 and TRBJ1-1; D is possibly TRBD1 (5 bases). V lost 2 bases, J lost 0 bases, and 7 bases lay in between. Germline V gene data show CDR1 as LGHNA and CDR2 as YNFKEQ. The CDR3 has 14 amino acids. The CDR3 is CASSQMTVNTEAFF. The DNA for the CDR3 is TGTGCCAGCAGCCAAATGACAGTGAACACTGAAGCTTTCTTT.

On this clonotype itself: A read error is likely, as this CDR3 ends without the conserved phenylalanine or tryptophan. The chain employs TRBV6-2 or TRBV6-3 and TRBJ2-5, with 10 bases matching TRBD1. Germline lookup yields CDR1 MNHEY and CDR2 SVGEGT. The CDR3 has 15 amino acids. Trimming cost V 2 bases and J 4 bases; bases outside gene matches: 4. Here the CDR3 reads CASSYATGGPETQYY. The CDR3 bases are TGTGCCAGCAGTTACGCGACAGGGGGCCCAGAGACCCAGTACTAC.

The rearrangement links TRBV20-1 to TRBJ2-7; D tentatively reads TRBD1 or TRBD2 (5 bases each). The V end lost 6 bases, the J end lost 3 bases, and 18 bases lay between the germline ends. Germline-derived CDR1 and CDR2 are DFQATT and SNEGSKA (reference sequence). This CDR3 has 14 residues. CDR3 sequence (DNA): TGCAGTGCAGCAAATCCGGGACGGCGCTACGAGCAGTACTTC. It is translated as CSAANPGRRYEQYF.

This clonotype was detected a few times. The chain joins TRBV7-9 to TRBJ1-6; weak D call: TRBD1 (6 bases). Trimming took 4 bases from V and 8 from J, leaving 15 bases between them. Germline V gives CDR1 SEHNR, CDR2 FQNEAQ (reference sequence). The CDR3 has 15 residues. The CDR3 here is CASSSVGGRDSPLHF. DNA of the CDR3: TGTGCCAGCAGCTCTGTGGGGGGCAGGGATTCACCCCTCCACTTT.